These T cell receptor beta chains were read from a single sample in a study of identical twins. One entry per CDR3 protein, called by TCRdb with MiXCR from the 5' RACE reads. The sample lists some 560,000 distinct CDR3 sequences; more than 9% were seen once. The sample was also reused in another study, on yellow fever vaccine responses in identical twins.

Material: PBMCs. Receptors originate from a woman under 30 in good health. CDR3s include the opening cysteine and the closing phenylalanine or tryptophan. Fields, in order: V gene, J gene, D gene, clone size, CDR3 DNA, CDR3 protein. A D gene is named only where the DNA matches it firmly. Clone size, where shown, is once, few, many, or a class for clones that have expanded.

TRBV6-5	TRBJ2-3	TRBD2	-	TGTGCCAGCAGTTATTTGGCGGGAGAAGATACGCAGTATTTT	CASSYLAGEDTQYF
TRBV19	TRBJ2-1	TRBD1	-	TGTGCCAGTAGTATGTACGGGACAGGGCGATCCGTTGAGCAGTTCTTC	CASSMYGTGRSVEQFF
TRBV7-2	TRBJ2-5	-	-	TGTGCCAGCAGACGATCCGGCCAAGAGACCCAGTACTTC	CASRRSGQETQYF
TRBV7-6	TRBJ2-2	TRBD1	-	TGTGCCAGCAGTTCTCGAACAGGGGGATCGGACACCGGGGAGCTGTTTTTT	CASSSRTGGSDTGELFF
TRBV5-5	TRBJ1-6	TRBD1	-	TGTGCCAGCAGCTTCTACAGGGGGCAACAAAGTTCACCCCTCCACTTT	CASSFYRGQQSSPLHF
TRBV18	TRBJ1-5	-	-	TGTGCCAGCTCCCCCAAGCGGGGTCTGCTTTCGGATCAGCCCCAGCATTTT	CASSPKRGLLSDQPQHF
TRBV20-1	TRBJ2-1	TRBD2	few	TGCAGTGCTAACCACGGGGCGGGAGGTTCCTACAATGAGCAGTTCTTC	CSANHGAGGSYNEQFF
TRBV9	TRBJ2-1	TRBD2	many	TGTGCCAGCAGCGTAATAGGGACTAGCGGTTACAATGAGCAGTTCTTC	CASSVIGTSGYNEQFF
TRBV15	TRBJ2-7	TRBD1	-	TGTGCCACCAGCAGCGGTCAGGGGGAGAGCGAGCAGTACTTC	CATSSGQGESEQYF
TRBV27	TRBJ2-7	TRBD1	-	TGTGCCAGCAGCCGCGGACAGGGTACTAGCTCCTACGAGCAGTACTTC	CASSRGQGTSSYEQYF
TRBV27	TRBJ2-6	-	-	TGTGCCAGCAGTTCCTGGGCAGGGGCCAACGTCCTGACTTTC	CASSSWAGANVLTF
TRBV6-5	TRBJ1-1	-	few	TGTGCCAGCAGTTACTCCATTAACACTGAAGCTTTCTTT	CASSYSINTEAFF
TRBV6-5	TRBJ1-3	-	few	TGTGCCAGCAGTTTGACACTTACCTCTGGAAACACCATATATTTT	CASSLTLTSGNTIYF
TRBV7-2	TRBJ2-2	-	few	TGTGCCAGCAGCCCCTCGGTCCTCGGGGAGCTGTTTTTT	CASSPSVLGELFF